This TCR beta chain was found in a study of T-cell memory formation after mild COVID-19. Study as a whole: Largely donor-specific TCR clusters were found. Study results and caveats: Mainly CM and EM harbored the contracting CD4+ clones; mainly EMRA harbored the CD8+ ones. CD4/CD8 balance held among clones contracting day 15 to 85, and later expanders leaned CD4+.

CDR3 length equals 16 residues. The germline V gene has CDR1 SGHTA and CDR2 FQGNSA. TCRdb used MiXCR to reprocess the 5' RACE reads, holding one entry per CDR3 protein. The table shows fewer than 450,000 distinct CDR3 sequences, with over 20% occurring only once. This clonotype has more than one count but fewer than ten. What it binds is unknown. Compared with germline, one end of the junction differs, possibly owing to a read error. The chain employs TRBV7-2 and TRBJ2-7; TRBD2 aligns across 12 bases. The sample comprised PBMCs or a T cell subset sorted from them (not recorded which). This clonotype originated in an adult woman who had mild COVID-19 (a few samples of this study predate the infection). Cell type and time point are not known. The CDR3 region is CASTLGLAGLSYEQYF. The CDR3 DNA is TGTGCCAGCACCTTAGGACTAGCGGGACTATCCTACGAGCAGTACTTC.